Listed here are 8 T cell receptor beta chains from one sample, sequenced in a study of cytomegalovirus exposure and HLA in healthy donors. Vbeta (60) and Jbeta (13) primers were used in the PCR. TCRdb's table, derived via immunoSEQ multiplex PCR, lists solely in-frame clones and lacks some. The top ten hold roughly 2.4% of the sample, which has 130,000 or so clones, 81% seen once. Source material: PBMCs. These TCRs come from a woman aged 40 to 50 in good health and CMV-seronegative.

V usage is TRBV29-1 and J usage is TRBJ2-7, with 8 bases aligning to TRBD2. Germline CDR1 SQVTM, CDR2 ANQGSEA. V gave up 3 bases and J gave up 5 bases; unmatched junction bases: 15. The CDR3 has 16 amino acids. Here the CDR3 DNA reads TGCAGCGTTGACACCGATGGACTAGCAGGGATCCACGAGCAGTACTTC. As protein: CSVDTDGLAGIHEQYF.

The genes are TRBV14 and TRBJ2-7; no definite D call. This CDR3 is 15 amino acids long. CDR1 is SGHDN, CDR2 FVKESK, per germline. Deletions cut 2 bases from V and 4 bases from J, with 15 bases between. CDR3 nucleotides: TGTGCCAGCAGCCAATTGGGCGCCAGCTTATACGAGCAGTACTTC. Translation: CASSQLGASLYEQYF.

V and J are TRBV9 and TRBJ1-1, with D unresolved. The V gene lost 0 bases and the J gene lost 1 base, with 10 bases spanning the gap. Germline V gene data show CDR1 as SGDLS and CDR2 as YYNGEE. The CDR3 totals 15 residues. The CDR3 reads CASSVGPRSNTEAFF. The CDR3 coding sequence is TGTGCCAGCAGCGTAGGTCCCAGATCGAACACTGAAGCTTTCTTT.

The rearrangement joins TRBV27 to TRBJ1-5; D is possibly TRBD1 (5 bases). This CDR3 contains 13 residues. V lost 8 bases, J lost 4 bases, and 12 bases lay in between. Per the germline V gene, CDR1 is MNHEY and CDR2 is SMNVEV (reference sequence). The CDR3 loop reads CASATVGNQPQHF. The CDR3 nucleotides read TGTGCCAGCGCGACAGTGGGGAATCAGCCCCAGCATTTT.

This chain connects TRBV5-6 to TRBJ2-3, with a weak D call TRBD2 (7 bases). Trimming removed 7 bases from V and 6 bases from J, with 24 bases in between. Germline values: CDR1 SGHDT, CDR2 YYEEEE. CDR3 length equals 16 residues. The CDR3 reads CASHGAAAGAFDTQYF. In DNA form, the CDR3 reads TGTGCCAGCCACGGGGCGGCGGCGGGGGCGTTTGATACGCAGTATTTT.

V usage is TRBV10-2 and J usage is TRBJ1-1; D is uncertain. The CDR3 loop spans 15 amino acids. Germline lookup yields CDR1 WSHSY and CDR2 SAAADI. The V end lost 2 bases, the J end lost 0 bases, and 10 bases lay between the germline ends. The CDR3 spells CASSERRYLNTEAFF. The CDR3 DNA reads TGCGCCAGCAGTGAGCGCCGGTATTTGAACACTGAAGCTTTCTTT.

The rearrangement joins TRBV28 to TRBJ2-1, with TRBD2 identical over 15 bases. Germline loops: CDR1 MDHEN, CDR2 SYDVKM. Trimming removed 4 bases from V and 9 bases from J; junction bases left unmatched: 4. The CDR3 runs to 15 residues. This CDR3 is CASSSPGLAGGEQFF. CDR3 nucleotides: TGTGCCAGCAGTTCCCCGGGACTAGCGGGAGGTGAGCAGTTCTTC.

The chain links TRBV5-1 to TRBJ2-3; 11 bases map to TRBD2. This CDR3 is built from 20 residues. V gave up 5 bases and J gave up 0 bases; unmatched junction bases: 17. CDR1 is SGHRS and CDR2 is YFSETQ in the germline V gene. Here the CDR3 reads CASRRREGASGRSSTDTQYF. CDR3 nucleotide sequence: TGCGCCAGCAGACGACGCGAGGGGGCTAGCGGGAGGTCTAGCACAGATACGCAGTATTTT.